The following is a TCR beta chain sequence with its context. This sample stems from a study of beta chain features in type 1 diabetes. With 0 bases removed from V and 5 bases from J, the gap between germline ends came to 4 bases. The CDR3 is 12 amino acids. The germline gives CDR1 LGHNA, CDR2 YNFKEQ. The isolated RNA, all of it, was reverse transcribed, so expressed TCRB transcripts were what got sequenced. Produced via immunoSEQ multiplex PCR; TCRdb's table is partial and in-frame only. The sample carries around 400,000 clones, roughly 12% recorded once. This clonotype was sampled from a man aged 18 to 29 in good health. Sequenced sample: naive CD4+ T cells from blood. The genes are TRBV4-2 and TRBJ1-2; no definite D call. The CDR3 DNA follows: TGTGCCAGCAGCCAAGATCAGTATGGCTACACCTTC. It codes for CASSQDQYGYTF.